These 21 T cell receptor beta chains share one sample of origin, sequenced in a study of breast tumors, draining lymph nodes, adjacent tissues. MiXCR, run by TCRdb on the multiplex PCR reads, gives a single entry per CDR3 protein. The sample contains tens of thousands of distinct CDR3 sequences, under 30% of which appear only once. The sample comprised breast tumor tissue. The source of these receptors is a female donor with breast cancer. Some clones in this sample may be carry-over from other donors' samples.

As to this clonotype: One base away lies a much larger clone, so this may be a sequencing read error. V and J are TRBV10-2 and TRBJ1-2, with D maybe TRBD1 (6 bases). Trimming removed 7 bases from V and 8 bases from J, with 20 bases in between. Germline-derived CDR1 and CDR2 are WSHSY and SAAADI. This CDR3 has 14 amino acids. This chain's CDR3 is CASTEQTGYWGYTF. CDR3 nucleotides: TGCGCCAGCACAGAACAGACAGGTTATTGGGGCTACACCTTC.

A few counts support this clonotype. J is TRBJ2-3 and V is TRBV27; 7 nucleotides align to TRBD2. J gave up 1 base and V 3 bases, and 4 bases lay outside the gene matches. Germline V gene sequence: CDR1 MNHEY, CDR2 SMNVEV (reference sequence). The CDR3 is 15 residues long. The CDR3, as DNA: TGTGCCAGCAGTTTGTCTAGCGGACGCACAGATACGCAGTATTTT. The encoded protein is CASSLSSGRTDTQYF.

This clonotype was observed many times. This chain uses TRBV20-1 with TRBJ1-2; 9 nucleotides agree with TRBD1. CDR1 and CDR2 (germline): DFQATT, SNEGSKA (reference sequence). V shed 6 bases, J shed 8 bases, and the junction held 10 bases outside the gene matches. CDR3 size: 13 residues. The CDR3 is CSADPTGGGGYTF. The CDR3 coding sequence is TGCAGTGCCGACCCGACAGGGGGAGGCGGCTACACCTTC.

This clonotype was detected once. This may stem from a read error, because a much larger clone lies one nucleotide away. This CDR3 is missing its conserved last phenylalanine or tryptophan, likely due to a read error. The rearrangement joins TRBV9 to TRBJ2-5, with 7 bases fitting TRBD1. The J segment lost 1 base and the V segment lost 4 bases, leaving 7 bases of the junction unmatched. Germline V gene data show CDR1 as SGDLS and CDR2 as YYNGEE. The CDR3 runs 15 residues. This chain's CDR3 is CASSSTGVSQETQYL. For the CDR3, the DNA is TGTGCCAGCAGCTCCACAGGGGTGTCCCAAGAGACCCAGTACCTC.

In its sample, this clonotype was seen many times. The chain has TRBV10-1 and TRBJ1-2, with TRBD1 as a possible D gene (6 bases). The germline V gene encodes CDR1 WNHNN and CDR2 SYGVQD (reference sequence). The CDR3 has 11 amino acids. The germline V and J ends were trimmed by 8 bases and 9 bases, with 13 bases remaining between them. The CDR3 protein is CASLHRESYTF. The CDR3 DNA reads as TGCGCCAGCCTACACAGGGAAAGCTACACCTTC.

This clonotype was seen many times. This CDR3 reads CASSTLGTGNQPQHF. The CDR3 DNA reads as TGTGCCAGTAGCACACTCGGGACAGGCAATCAGCCCCAGCATTTT. The chain uses TRBV19 and TRBJ1-5; 7 positions match TRBD1. V was pared by 6 bases and J by 2 bases, with 7 bases of the junction left unmatched. Germline V gene data show CDR1 as LNHDA and CDR2 as SQIVND (reference sequence). The CDR3 is 15 amino acids. The variable domain in full, completed from reference TRBV19 and TRBJ1-5, reads DGGITQSPKYLFRKEGQNVTLSCEQNLNHDAMYWYRQDPGQGLRLIYYSQIVNDFQKGDIAEGYSVSREKKESFPLTVTSAQKNPTAFYLCASSTLGTGNQPQHFGDGTRLSIL.

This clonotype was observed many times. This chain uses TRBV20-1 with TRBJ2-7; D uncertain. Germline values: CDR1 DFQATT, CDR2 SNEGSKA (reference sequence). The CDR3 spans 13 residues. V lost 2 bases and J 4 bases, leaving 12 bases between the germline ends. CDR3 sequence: CSARFQSDYEQYF. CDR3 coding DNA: TGCAGTGCTAGATTCCAATCTGATTACGAGCAGTACTTC.

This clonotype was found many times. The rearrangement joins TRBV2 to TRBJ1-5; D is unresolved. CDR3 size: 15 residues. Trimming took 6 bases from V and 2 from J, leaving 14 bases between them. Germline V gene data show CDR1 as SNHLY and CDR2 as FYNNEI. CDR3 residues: CASRNGRGRNQPQHF. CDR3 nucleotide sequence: TGTGCCAGCAGGAACGGACGAGGTCGCAATCAGCCCCAGCATTTT.

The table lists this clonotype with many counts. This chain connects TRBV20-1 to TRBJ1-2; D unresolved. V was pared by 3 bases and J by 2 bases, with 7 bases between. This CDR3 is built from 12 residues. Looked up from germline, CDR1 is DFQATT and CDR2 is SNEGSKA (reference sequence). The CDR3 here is CSASSGNYGYTF. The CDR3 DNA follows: TGCAGTGCTAGTTCGGGGAACTATGGCTACACCTTC.

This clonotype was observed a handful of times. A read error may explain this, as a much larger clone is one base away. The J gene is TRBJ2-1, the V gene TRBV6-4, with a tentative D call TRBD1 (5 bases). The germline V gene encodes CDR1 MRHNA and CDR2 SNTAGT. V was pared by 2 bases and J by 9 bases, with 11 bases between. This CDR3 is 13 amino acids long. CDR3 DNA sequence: TGTGCCAGCAGTGACGGGGCAGAAGGTGAGCAGTTCTTC. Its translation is CASSDGAEGEQFF.

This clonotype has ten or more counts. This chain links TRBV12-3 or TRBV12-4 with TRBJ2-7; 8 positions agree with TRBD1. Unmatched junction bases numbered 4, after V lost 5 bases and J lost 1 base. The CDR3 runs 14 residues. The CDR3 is CASSATGGSYEQYF. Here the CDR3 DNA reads TGTGCCAGCAGTGCCACAGGGGGGTCCTACGAGCAGTACTTC.

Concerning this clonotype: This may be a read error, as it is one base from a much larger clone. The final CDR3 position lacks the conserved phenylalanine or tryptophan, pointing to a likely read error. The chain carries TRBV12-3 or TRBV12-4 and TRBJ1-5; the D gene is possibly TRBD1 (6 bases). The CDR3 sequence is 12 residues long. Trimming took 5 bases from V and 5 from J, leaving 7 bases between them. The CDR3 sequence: CASSHRDQPQHS. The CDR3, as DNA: TGTGCCAGCAGTCACAGGGATCAGCCCCAGCATTCT.

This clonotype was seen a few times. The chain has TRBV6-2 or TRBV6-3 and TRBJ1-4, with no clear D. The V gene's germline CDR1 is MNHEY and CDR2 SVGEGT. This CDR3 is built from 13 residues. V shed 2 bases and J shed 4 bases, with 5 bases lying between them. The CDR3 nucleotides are TGTGCCAGCAGTTACACAGTTAATGAAAAACTGTTTTTT. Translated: CASSYTVNEKLFF.

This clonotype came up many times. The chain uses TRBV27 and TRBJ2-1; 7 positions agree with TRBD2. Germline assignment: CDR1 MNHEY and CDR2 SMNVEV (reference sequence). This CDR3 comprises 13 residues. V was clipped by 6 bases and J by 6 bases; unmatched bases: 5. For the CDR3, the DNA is TGTGCCAGCAGATTAGCGGGTCCCAATGAGCAGTTCTTC. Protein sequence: CASRLAGPNEQFF.

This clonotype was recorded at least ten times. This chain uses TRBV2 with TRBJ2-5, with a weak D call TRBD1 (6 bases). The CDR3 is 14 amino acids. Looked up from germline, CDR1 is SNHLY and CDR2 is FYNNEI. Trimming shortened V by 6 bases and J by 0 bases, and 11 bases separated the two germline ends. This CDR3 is CASRGTQYQETQYF. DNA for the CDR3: TGTGCCAGCAGGGGGACACAGTACCAAGAGACCCAGTACTTC. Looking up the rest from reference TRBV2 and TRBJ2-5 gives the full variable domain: EPEVTQTPSHQVTQMGQEVILRCVPISNHLYFYWYRQILGQKVEFLVSFYNNEISEKSEIFDDQFSVERPDGSNFTLKIRSTKLEDSAMYFCASRGTQYQETQYFGPGTRLLVL.

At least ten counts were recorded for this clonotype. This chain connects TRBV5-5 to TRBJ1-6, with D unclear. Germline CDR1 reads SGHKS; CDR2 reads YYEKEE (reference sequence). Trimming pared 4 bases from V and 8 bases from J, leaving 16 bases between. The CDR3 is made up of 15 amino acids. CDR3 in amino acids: CASSPRIGWDSPLHF. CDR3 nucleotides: TGTGCCAGCAGCCCGCGGATAGGCTGGGATTCACCCCTCCACTTT.

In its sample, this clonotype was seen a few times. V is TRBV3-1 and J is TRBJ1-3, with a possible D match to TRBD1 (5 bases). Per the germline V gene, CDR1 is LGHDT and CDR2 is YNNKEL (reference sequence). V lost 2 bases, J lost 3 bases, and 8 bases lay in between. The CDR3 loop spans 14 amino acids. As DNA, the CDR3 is TGTGCCAGCAGCCAAAGGGGTGGTGGAAACACCATATATTTT. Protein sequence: CASSQRGGGNTIYF. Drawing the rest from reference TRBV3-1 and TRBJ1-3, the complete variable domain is DTAVSQTPKYLVTQMGNDKSIKCEQNLGHDTMYWYKQDSKKFLKIMFSYNNKELIINETVPNRFSPKSPDKAHLNLHINSLELGDSAVYFCASSQRGGGNTIYFGEGSWLTVV.

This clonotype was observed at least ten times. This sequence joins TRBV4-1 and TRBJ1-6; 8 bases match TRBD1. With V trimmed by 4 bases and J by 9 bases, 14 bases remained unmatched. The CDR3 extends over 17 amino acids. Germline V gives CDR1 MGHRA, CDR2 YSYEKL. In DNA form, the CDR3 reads TGCGCCAGCAGCCGAGAAGTAGACAGGGGCGTTAGTTCACCCCTCCACTTT. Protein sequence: CASSREVDRGVSSPLHF.

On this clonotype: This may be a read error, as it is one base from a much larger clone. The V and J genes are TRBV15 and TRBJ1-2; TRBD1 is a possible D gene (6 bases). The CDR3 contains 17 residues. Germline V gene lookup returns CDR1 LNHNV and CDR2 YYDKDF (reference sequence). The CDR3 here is CVTSRDVARGFENGYTF. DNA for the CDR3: TGTGTCACCAGCAGAGATGTAGCCAGGGGATTTGAAAATGGCTACACCTTC.

The CDR3 DNA follows: TGTGCCAGCAGTTTATTCTTCCCGGACAATGAGCAGTTCTTC. Translation gives CASSLFFPDNEQFF. The chain carries TRBV27 and TRBJ2-1, with D uncertain. V was pared by 1 base and J by 5 bases, with 9 bases between. The germline V gene has CDR1 MNHEY and CDR2 SMNVEV (reference sequence). CDR3 size: 14 residues.

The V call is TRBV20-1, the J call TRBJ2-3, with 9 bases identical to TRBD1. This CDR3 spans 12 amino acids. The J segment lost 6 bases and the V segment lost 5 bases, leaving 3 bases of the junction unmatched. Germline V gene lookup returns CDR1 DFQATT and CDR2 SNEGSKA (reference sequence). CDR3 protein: CSAGGQGDTQYF. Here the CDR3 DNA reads TGCAGTGCTGGCGGACAGGGGGATACGCAGTATTTT.